This TCR beta chain was recovered during a study of T cells in Graves' hyperthyroidism and ophthalmopathy. General study points: Ophthalmopathy cases were set apart from stable hyperthyroidism by a 13 V-J model. The model made its ophthalmopathy prediction, and onset followed a median about 6.8 months later.

TCR beta CDR3 regions were amplified from RNA. First-round RT-PCR targeting the TCR CDR3 was performed with the HTBI primer set. TCRdb reprocessed the multiplex PCR reads with MiXCR, giving one entry per CDR3 protein. The sample has around 760,000 distinct CDR3 sequences; roughly a third are singletons. Newly diagnosed patients aged 18 to 65 had hyperthyroidism of under 2 months' duration. Uncontrolled infection, other autoimmune disease, pregnancy and lactation each barred patients from inclusion. This clonotype came up a few times. The antigen is not known. The V end was cut by 2 bases, the J end by 4 bases, with 15 bases between. Germline-derived CDR1 and CDR2 are SGHTA and FQGNSA. CDR3 length: 16 residues.

The chain carries TRBV7-2 and TRBJ1-3; no definite D call. This TCR was recovered from a woman in her thirties or forties with Graves' hyperthyroidism. Sequencing was done on a sample of blood. The DNA for the CDR3 is TGTGCCAGCAGCTTACGGCGAAAGGCTGACGGAAACACCATATATTTT. The encoded protein is CASSLRRKADGNTIYF.